This T cell receptor (beta chain) appears in the sequencing data of a study of beta chain features in type 1 diabetes. This clone has just a few counts. Its antigen is undetermined. Isolated RNA was reverse transcribed in full, so expressed TCRB transcripts were sequenced. TCRdb's table, derived via immunoSEQ multiplex PCR, lists solely in-frame clones and lacks some. The sample records about 240,000 clones, 14% being singletons. Naive, central memory, regulatory and stem cell-like memory cells within the CD4+ compartment were sorted using CD45RO/CCR7/CD25/CD127/CD95/CD27. Study-wide findings and caveats: All four CD4+ subsets from Type 1 diabetes patients carried moderately but significantly shorter TCRB CDR3s.

Germline V gene data show CDR1 as GTSNPN and CDR2 as SVGIG (reference sequence). V shed 2 bases and J shed 4 bases, with 5 bases lying between them. CDR3 length: 11 amino acids. This sequence joins TRBV30 and TRBJ2-5; no definite D call. Sequencing was done on a sample of naive CD4+ T cells from blood. The source is a young man with type 1 diabetes. CDR3 in DNA: TGTGCCTGGAGTCCTCGAGAGACCCAGTACTTC. It yields the protein CAWSPRETQYF. Combining the CDR3 with reference TRBV30 and TRBJ2-5 gives the whole variable domain SQTIHQWPATLVQPVGSPLSLECTVEGTSNPNLYWYRQAAGRGLQLLFYSVGIGQISSEVPQNLSASRPQDRQFILSSKKLLLSDSGFYLCAWSPRETQYFGPGTRLLVL.